Detailed here is one TCR beta chain. The target antigen is unknown. The sample comes from a study of T cells in localized non-small cell lung cancer. Broader study findings: Longer survival (overall) was linked to higher T cell density in blood. Heterogeneity is still possible, as just one tumor region was sequenced. Tumor showed lower T cell clonality than uninvolved adjacent lung, where it was highest. For the top 100 tumor clones, a median roughly 55 also appeared in adjacent lung.

TCRdb's copy holds only in-frame clones and misses some; the assay was immunoSEQ multiplex PCR. Among approximately 15,000 clones listed, around 87% were seen once. The sequencing used peripheral blood mononuclear cells, collected before any cancer treatment. The TCR comes from a woman between 40 and 69 years old with stage III lung adenocarcinoma.

The CDR3 is CASSLGASGSNIQYF. The CDR3 coding sequence is TGTGCCAGCAGCTTAGGGGCCTCCGGTAGTAACATTCAGTACTTC. The chain uses TRBV7-2 and TRBJ2-4; D is ambiguous. The CDR3 sequence is 15 residues long. From germline, CDR1 is SGHTA and CDR2 FQGNSA. V dropped 1 base and J dropped 7 bases, with 14 bases sitting between them.